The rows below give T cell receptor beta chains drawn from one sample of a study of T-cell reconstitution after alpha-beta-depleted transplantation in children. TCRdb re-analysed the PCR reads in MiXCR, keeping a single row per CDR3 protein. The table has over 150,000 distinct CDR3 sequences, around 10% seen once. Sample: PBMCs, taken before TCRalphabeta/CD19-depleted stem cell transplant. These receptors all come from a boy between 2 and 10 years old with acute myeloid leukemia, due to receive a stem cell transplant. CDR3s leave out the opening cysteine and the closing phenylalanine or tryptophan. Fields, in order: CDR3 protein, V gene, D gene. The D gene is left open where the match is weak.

CDR3: ASRETSSYNSPLH
V: TRBV9
D: NA

CDR3: ASSLGTSETQY
V: TRBV7-3
D: NA

CDR3: ASSFLDTQY
V: TRBV7-9
D: NA

CDR3: ATSSRRGAYEQY
V: TRBV15
D: NA

CDR3: ASSAPGQYYEQY
V: TRBV5-6
D: TRBD1

CDR3: ATSDVGARGNEQF
V: TRBV24-1
D: TRBD2

CDR3: ASKPSGSSSYEQY
V: TRBV27
D: TRBD2

CDR3: SAPTQTDTQY
V: TRBV29-1
D: NA

CDR3: SAREGGGTEAF
V: TRBV20-1
D: NA

CDR3: ASSPGLRGNQPQH
V: TRBV28
D: NA

CDR3: ASSLGTSGIHYEQY
V: TRBV11-2
D: TRBD2

CDR3: ASSLDPREVYEQY
V: TRBV5-1
D: TRBD2

CDR3: ASSKGHGNQPQH
V: TRBV4-1
D: NA

CDR3: ASSGRQGSTEAF
V: TRBV5-5
D: TRBD1

CDR3: SASFLGLQETQY
V: TRBV20-1
D: NA

CDR3: ASSSATQGSTNEKLF
V: TRBV28
D: NA

CDR3: ATRGASGNTIY
V: TRBV7-8
D: NA